This record concerns one T cell receptor beta chain sequence. Its recognized antigen is unknown. From each donor, a roughly 2.5 ml peripheral blood sample was collected into PAXgene tubes and stored at -80 degrees C. Without any T cell sorting, total RNA was extracted from whole blood using the PAXgene blood miRNA kit on an automated QIAcube. Peripheral blood from monozygotic twin pairs, either concordant or discordant for inflammatory bowel disease, underwent deep TCRalpha and TCRbeta repertoire profiling that used unique molecular barcoding. For every twin pair, smoking habits were documented, and each individual was categorised as a current, former or never smoker. These data are taken from a study of monozygotic twins with inflammatory bowel disease (dated by TCRdb to between 2018 and 2021). Context from the whole study: In total, around 28 monozygotic twin pairs made up the full study: 19 Danish pairs, all IBD-discordant, plus nine German pairs, of which four were IBD-concordant and five were IBD-discordant. The search for disease-associated traits relied mainly on comparing, within discordant pairs, IBD patients with their genetically identical healthy co-twins. Each individual had, on average, about 151 000 unique TCRalpha sequences and 181 000 unique TCRbeta sequences available for analysis.

The protocol used for the library was 5' RACE. Each TCR library was prepared from about 3,400 ng of total RNA. cDNA was synthesized with SMARTScribe reverse transcriptase in eight separate reactions per sample. During cDNA synthesis, unique molecular identifiers containing a 6-nucleotide sample barcode were introduced by template switching. Two nested PCRs of around 16 and 10 cycles amplified the TCRalpha and TCRbeta cDNA, and bead purification followed each PCR. Before amplification, cDNA was treated with uracil DNA-glycosylase and purified using the QIAquick PCR purification kit. The second PCR added Illumina TruSeq-compatible adapters along with sample-specific barcodes. TapeStation and Qubit were used to check library quality and concentration, and 4.5 to 5 ng of each library was pooled. Sequencing of pooled libraries was carried out on an Illumina HiSeq2500 single-index Rapid Run using 2 x 100 bp reads and custom sequencing primers. Per the authors' processing: PCR and sequencing errors were corrected by UMI-based consensus assembly using MiGEC version 1.2.6. MiXCR version 2.1.1 was used for V(D)J alignment, clonotype assembly and CDR3 extraction. Normalisation of gene usage, clonotype sharing and MAIT/NKT TCR abundance was achieved by analysing the top 1000, 10 000 and 20 000 clonotypes per sample. After downsampling to 27 000 UMIs, diversity was calculated as the inverse Simpson index using the vegan R package. Paired Mann-Whitney U tests on discordant twin pairs were used, with Benjamini-Hochberg multiple-testing correction. TCRdb reprocessed the reads; each CDR3 protein sequence makes one entry, and DNA is unavailable. The V and J calls were not made by the authors but by TCRdb's processing. The sample has under 350,000 distinct CDR3 sequences on record. In total, the top ten clones hold approximately 5.9% of the sample.

As encoded in the germline V gene (reference sequence), CDR1 is DFQATT while CDR2 is SNEGSKA. Including the terminal cysteine and phenylalanine, the CDR3 comprises 15 residues. The coding DNA is unavailable. What the study reported, not specific to this receptor: Compared with healthy twins, IBD patients shared fewer clonotypes with other individuals, and the difference was most pronounced in patients with signs of disease activity. Background noise and inter-individual variability may have been introduced into the repertoires by the differing immunosuppressive treatments among patients. IBD patients had lower TCRbeta repertoire diversity, measured by the inverse Simpson index, than their healthy co-twins. No difference in repertoire similarity was observed between concordant and discordant twins, possibly owing to limited statistical power. No single strong signal or clonotype linked to IBD turned up in the results, so the idea that one exists was not supported. The analysis was unable to tell different T cell subtypes apart.

The V gene is TRBV20-1 and the J gene is TRBJ2-2; lacking DNA, the TRBD2 call made by TCRdb goes unchecked. This TCR was sampled from a human donor with ulcerative colitis or Crohn's disease, or a healthy co-twin of an affected twin (not recorded which). The sample taken for sequencing was blood. CDR3 region: CSARSSGTYTGELFF.